The clone carrying this T cell receptor (beta chain) has more than one count but fewer than ten. The antigen remains unidentified. Germline V gives CDR1 MNHNS, CDR2 SASEGT. CDR3 length: 14 residues. This entry comes from a study of T cell repertoires in cytomegalovirus infection. On the study more broadly: CMV epitopes in the study were HLA-C-restricted (recently identified) and HLA-B-restricted (well studied). Matching HLA type, along with CMV infection, was indicated by public TCR beta signatures. General study points: Identification of carriers of CMV plus the relevant HLA was achieved through cumulative public TCR beta family frequency. The ex vivo response was dominated by HLA-C-restricted CMV-specific TCR beta clonotypes.

TCRdb reprocessed the reads with MiXCR, giving one entry per CDR3 protein. Seen here are about 920,000 distinct CDR3 sequences, 31% observed once, and the top ten hold around an eighth. This clonotype was obtained from a human donor in good health (CMV status not recorded). Some clones in this sample may be carry-over from other donors' samples. The material sequenced was cultured CD8+ T cells from PBMCs, taken from culture after CMV antigen stimulation. V usage is TRBV6-1 and J usage is TRBJ2-1, with a possible D match to TRBD2 (6 bases). DNA for the CDR3: TGTGTTTCCAGCGGGCTACGCTCCTACAATGAGCAGTTCTTC. Protein product: CVSSGLRSYNEQFF.